These 8 T cell receptor beta chains were sequenced from one sample in a study of T cell responses to AZD1222 COVID-19 vaccine. Sequencing was performed with immunoSEQ multiplex PCR; in TCRdb, only in-frame clones are kept and a portion is missing. The sample has 120,000 or so clones, about 89% seen once. The starting material was peripheral blood, obtained on day 0 of AZD1222 vaccination. These receptors came from an adult in good health.

V is TRBV3-1 (or the pseudogene TRBV3-2) and J is TRBJ2-2, with D tentatively TRBD2 (7 bases). V was shortened by 0 bases and J by 2 bases, with 19 bases between the two germline ends. CDR1 and CDR2 from the germline V gene are LGHDT and YNNKEL (reference sequence). This CDR3 is built from 19 residues. CDR3 region: CASSQEGWGQGLNTGELFF. The CDR3 DNA reads as TGTGCCAGCAGCCAAGAAGGATGGGGGCAGGGACTAAACACCGGGGAGCTGTTTTTT.

V usage is TRBV4-2 and J usage is TRBJ1-4, with D tentatively TRBD1 (6 bases). Germline lookup yields CDR1 LGHNA and CDR2 YNFKEQ. V lost 0 bases and J lost 11, with 16 bases in between. CDR3 size: 15 residues. In nucleotides, the CDR3 is TGTGCCAGCAGCCAAGATCTGGATCAAAGGGGGAAACTGTTTTTT. Translated: CASSQDLDQRGKLFF.

The V and J genes are TRBV27 and TRBJ1-4, with 11 nucleotides matching TRBD1. Unmatched junction bases numbered 8, after V lost 4 bases and J lost 10 bases. This CDR3 region has 15 residues. From germline, CDR1 is MNHEY and CDR2 SMNVEV (reference sequence). The CDR3 DNA is TGTGCCAGCAGTTACCAGGACAGGGGGCCGGGAAAACTGTTTTTT. Translated: CASSYQDRGPGKLFF.

The chain employs TRBV6-5 and TRBJ1-6; D is perhaps TRBD1 (6 bases). This CDR3 is built from 15 residues. Germline CDR1 reads MNHEY; CDR2 reads SVGAGI. V was trimmed by 0 bases and J by 10 bases, leaving 13 bases between them. CDR3 region: CASSYSKQGSSPLHF. In DNA, the CDR3 is TGTGCCAGCAGTTACTCGAAACAGGGAAGCTCACCCCTCCACTTT.

Here the CDR3 DNA reads TGTGCCAGCAGGCCCTCATACAGGGGGGAAGAAGCTTTCTTT. Translated: CASRPSYRGEEAFF. This chain connects TRBV6-5 to TRBJ1-1; 8 bases match TRBD1. V lost 6 bases, J lost 8 bases, and 11 bases stayed unmatched. Germline V gene lookup returns CDR1 MNHEY and CDR2 SVGAGI. The CDR3 length is 14 residues.

The genes are TRBV9 and TRBJ2-2, with D perhaps TRBD1 (6 bases). V lost 0 bases, J lost 2 bases, and 8 bases lay in between. This CDR3 has 15 residues. CDR1 and CDR2 (germline): SGDLS, YYNGEE. CDR3 in amino acids: CASSVGGHNTGELFF. The CDR3 DNA reads as TGTGCCAGCAGCGTAGGGGGACACAACACCGGGGAGCTGTTTTTT.

The chain combines TRBV18 with TRBJ2-7; 13 bases line up with TRBD2. The germline V gene encodes CDR1 KGHSH and CDR2 LQKENI. The CDR3 runs 16 residues. Trimming removed 2 bases from V and 2 bases from J; junction bases left unmatched: 3. CDR3 loop: CASSPVTSGGTYEQYF. CDR3 DNA sequence: TGTGCCAGCTCACCAGTGACTAGCGGGGGGACCTACGAGCAGTACTTC.

The V call is TRBV27, the J call TRBJ1-6, with TRBD1 matching over 8 bases. The CDR3 is made up of 16 amino acids. Unmatched junction bases numbered 10, after V lost 4 bases and J lost 8 bases. Germline assignment: CDR1 MNHEY and CDR2 SMNVEV (reference sequence). CDR3 residues: CASSWDPGGRDSPLHF. In DNA form, the CDR3 reads TGTGCCAGCAGTTGGGACCCAGGGGGCAGGGATTCACCCCTCCACTTT.